This TCR beta chain emerged from a study of cytomegalovirus exposure and HLA in healthy donors. Overall study findings and caveats: TCR beta V- and J-gene trimming, according to a later analysis, was linked to a missense DCLRE1C variant.

When sampled, the donors appeared nominally healthy, though they likely had unrecorded immune exposures. PCR employed 60 Vbeta and 13 Jbeta primers. Using immunoSEQ multiplex PCR, the repertoire was profiled, and TCRdb retains in-frame clones only, with some absent. This table has a few hundred thousand clones, roughly 86% appearing once. The germline V gene encodes CDR1 SGHTS and CDR2 YDEGEE. The J segment lost 5 bases and the V segment lost 0 bases, leaving 10 bases of the junction unmatched. This CDR3 is 17 amino acids long. A word on this clone: The antigen remains undetermined.

The sample taken for sequencing was PBMCs. The clonotype comes from a woman in her 40s in good health and CMV-seropositive. This chain connects TRBV5-8 to TRBJ2-5, with 10 nucleotides matching TRBD2. The CDR3 sequence: CASSLATGRAGGETQYF. For the CDR3, the DNA is TGTGCCAGCAGCTTGGCGACAGGGAGAGCGGGAGGGGAGACCCAGTACTTC.